Following are 10 T cell receptor beta chains from one sample sequenced in a study of blood T cell repertoires in COVID-19. The repertoire was sequenced with immunoSEQ multiplex PCR; TCRdb's copy has only in-frame clones and lacks some. In the table there are about 280,000 clones, 83% of which are singletons. The specimen was peripheral blood. The receptor set was obtained from a woman in her forties or fifties who had recovered from COVID-19.

The gene calls are TRBV19 and TRBJ2-5; the match to TRBD2 covers 11 bases. V shed 5 bases and J 4 bases; nucleotides not matched to a gene: 3. Per germline, CDR1 LNHDA and CDR2 SQIVND (reference sequence). The CDR3 has 14 amino acids. CDR3 in amino acids: CASSSSGRLETQYF. The CDR3 DNA follows: TGTGCCAGTAGTTCTAGCGGGAGGCTAGAGACCCAGTACTTC.

The chain recombines TRBV6-5 with TRBJ2-1; possible D gene TRBD1, 5 bases. This CDR3 is 14 amino acids long. CDR1 MNHEY and CDR2 SVGAGI come from the germline V gene. Trimming left V 8 bases short and J 0 bases short, with 11 bases between. For the CDR3, the DNA is TGTGCCAGCGAACAGGAGAGCTCCTACAATGAGCAGTTCTTC. Protein sequence: CASEQESSYNEQFF.

The chain employs TRBV7-2 and TRBJ2-2; possible D gene TRBD1, 6 bases. The ends were cut back, 10 bases at V and 2 bases at J, with 14 bases in the middle. Germline-derived CDR1 and CDR2 are SGHTA and FQGNSA. CDR3 length: 14 amino acids. The CDR3 region has the DNA TGTGCCACCAGGGGACAACCCAACACCGGGGAGCTGTTTTTT. Translated, it gives CATRGQPNTGELFF.

V gene TRBV6-1 combines with J gene TRBJ2-2; tentatively, D is TRBD2 (6 bases). Trimming left V 1 base short and J 5 bases short, with 14 bases between. The CDR3 is 16 residues long. From germline, CDR1 is MNHNS and CDR2 SASEGT. This CDR3 reads CASSEEASARTGELFF. The CDR3 DNA is TGTGCCAGCAGTGAAGAGGCTAGCGCGAGGACCGGGGAGCTGTTTTTT.

The V and J genes are TRBV3-1 (or the pseudogene TRBV3-2) and TRBJ2-7; weak D call: TRBD2 (5 bases). V shed 2 bases and J shed 10 bases, with 18 bases lying between them. Germline CDR1 reads LGHDT; CDR2 reads YNNKEL (reference sequence). The CDR3 has 14 residues. The CDR3 coding sequence is TGTGCCAGCAGCCAATCTACGGGGTTTGGGTTTCAGTACTTC. Translation: CASSQSTGFGFQYF.

The V call is TRBV19, the J call TRBJ2-7; tentative D call: TRBD2 (6 bases). V was shortened by 1 base and J by 7 bases, with 14 bases between the two germline ends. This CDR3 has 14 residues. CDR1 LNHDA and CDR2 SQIVND come from the germline V gene (reference sequence). The CDR3: CASSIGLGPREQYF. Written as DNA, the CDR3 is TGTGCCAGTAGTATAGGACTAGGACCTCGTGAGCAGTACTTC.

This chain uses TRBV5-1 with TRBJ1-4, with TRBD1 matching over 7 bases. This CDR3 is 14 amino acids long. Germline V gene data show CDR1 as SGHRS and CDR2 as YFSETQ. The V and J ends lost 2 bases and 8 bases, in that order; junction bases with no gene match: 6. CDR3 DNA: TGCGCCAGCAGCTTAGGACAGGTGGGCGAAAAACTGTTTTTT. It specifies CASSLGQVGEKLFF.

The chain has TRBV27 and TRBJ1-3; D is ambiguous. Germline V CDR1 and CDR2: MNHEY, SMNVEV (reference sequence). The V end lost 4 bases, the J end lost 4 bases, and 14 bases lay between the germline ends. The CDR3 has 15 residues. The CDR3 coding sequence is TGTGCCAGCAGTTGGATTGAGGTGGAGGGAAACACCATATATTTT. As protein: CASSWIEVEGNTIYF.

The table lists this clone with a few counts. This sequence joins TRBV6-6 and TRBJ2-3, with D possibly TRBD1 on 7 matching bases. Germline V gene sequence: CDR1 MNHNY, CDR2 SVGAGI (reference sequence). V lost 6 bases to trimming and J lost 10 bases, with 17 bases between them. The CDR3 is made up of 13 amino acids. DNA of the CDR3: TGTGCCAGCAGATCACAGGGGCGGGATGCGCAGTATTTT. Protein product: CASRSQGRDAQYF.

The chain is built from TRBV4-3 and TRBJ2-5, with D possibly matching TRBD2 (6 bases). The CDR3 loop spans 17 amino acids. Germline V gene data show CDR1 as LGHNA and CDR2 as YSLEER. The V gene lost 2 bases and the J gene lost 4 bases, with 20 bases spanning the gap. CDR3 loop: CASSQSLPGLGRETQYF. In DNA form, the CDR3 reads TGCGCCAGCAGCCAAAGTTTGCCGGGACTGGGGAGAGAGACCCAGTACTTC.